The text below deals with one TCR beta chain. Antigen: not known. This specimen belongs to a study of OX40 agonist ivuxolimab in advanced cancers. General study points: Partly responding patients at 0.1-3.0 mg/kg showed some of the smallest clonal expansion. Relative to CD4+ cells, CD8+ T cells on average had more expanded clones.

The repertoire was sequenced with immunoSEQ multiplex PCR; TCRdb's copy has only in-frame clones and lacks some. The sample lists approximately 17,000 clones; approximately 86% were seen once. The sample consisted of CD4+ or CD8+ T cells sorted from blood, taken in a trial of the OX40 agonist ivuxolimab. This TCR derives from an adult with an advanced solid tumor such as melanoma, head and neck, liver or kidney cancer.

CDR3 protein: CASRVGSSGANVLTF. CDR3 DNA: TGTGCCAGCAGGGTCGGGAGCTCTGGGGCCAACGTCCTGACTTTC. V is TRBV6-5 and J is TRBJ2-6; the D gene is possibly TRBD2 (6 bases). CDR3 length: 15 amino acids. CDR1 and CDR2 (germline): MNHEY, SVGAGI. V lost 6 bases to trimming and J lost 0 bases, with 9 bases between them.